The source of this T cell receptor (beta chain) is a study of blood T cell repertoires in COVID-19. Looking at the study overall: The analysed material was cDNA or gDNA that came from T cells, B-cell-depleted T cells, or PBMCs.

The ends lost 4 bases at V and 1 base at J; junction bases unmatched: 6. This CDR3 contains 16 residues. The germline gives CDR1 SGHKS, CDR2 YYEKEE (reference sequence). Using immunoSEQ multiplex PCR, the repertoire was profiled, and TCRdb retains in-frame clones only, with some absent. The table has just over 300,000 clones, roughly 89% seen once. The gene calls are TRBV5-5 and TRBJ2-2; 8 positions match TRBD2. The sequenced sample consisted of peripheral blood. The receptor's source is a woman in her 30s with COVID-19, enrolled during active disease. CDR3 in amino acids: CASSERGRENTGELFF. CDR3 sequence (DNA): TGTGCCAGCAGCGAGCGGGGGCGGGAGAACACCGGGGAGCTGTTTTTT.